The clone carrying this TCR beta chain was observed a handful of times. Construction of the TCR beta libraries employed iRepertoire HTBI primers in conjunction with Arm-PCR of CDR3 regions. MiXCR, applied by TCRdb to the multiplex PCR reads, yields one record per CDR3 protein. The data contain over 350,000 distinct CDR3 sequences, 14% of them seen just once; the ten biggest clones take up about 15%. Germline CDR1 is SGHNT and CDR2 is YYREEE (reference sequence). V gave up 4 bases and J gave up 8 bases; unmatched junction bases: 8. This CDR3 is 13 amino acids long. This entry belongs to a study of regulatory T cells in long-lasting Graves disease. Regarding time point: newly diagnosed GD, antithyroid drugs for less than 3 months. Generation of the TCR library employed RNA extracted from PBMCs. Separately, the same data were catalogued under a study of T cells in Graves' hyperthyroidism and ophthalmopathy.

The V and J genes are TRBV5-4 and TRBJ1-2; 7 positions agree with TRBD1. The sequencing here drew on peripheral blood mononuclear cells (PBMCs), taken at new diagnosis, from a patient treated with antithyroid drugs. This clonotype was sampled from a woman aged 45 to 65 with Graves disease. CDR3 nucleotide sequence: TGTGCCAGCAGCGTGGACAGGATAGGAGGCTACACCTTC. As protein: CASSVDRIGGYTF. Using reference TRBV5-4 and TRBJ1-2 for the parts outside the CDR3, the full variable domain is ETGVTQSPTHLIKTRGQQVTLRCSSQSGHNTVSWYQQALGQGPQFIFQYYREEENGRGNFPPRFSGLQFPNYSSELNVNALELDDSALYLCASSVDRIGGYTFGSGTRLTVV.